The 18 T cell receptor beta chains presented below share a single source sample, sequenced in a study of beta chain features in type 1 diabetes. The study reverse transcribed the entire isolated RNA, so it sequenced expressed TCRB transcripts. This table comes from immunoSEQ multiplex PCR, and its TCRdb copy is limited to in-frame clones, with some not included. The sample records some 400,000 clones, about 15% being singletons. Sequences were obtained from naive CD4+ T cells from blood. The receptors come from a woman in her late teens or twenties in good health.

This clone was seen a handful of times. The chain carries TRBV18 and TRBJ2-1; D may be TRBD2 (5 bases). V lost 1 base, J lost 4 bases, and 11 bases lay in between. From germline, CDR1 is KGHSH and CDR2 LQKENI. The CDR3 covers 15 residues. CDR3 in amino acids: CASSPLSGTYNEQFF. CDR3 DNA: TGTGCCAGCTCACCACTGAGCGGAACTTACAATGAGCAGTTCTTC.

The J gene is TRBJ1-1, the V gene TRBV7-2, with 9 bases matching TRBD1. The CDR3 covers 16 residues. CDR1 SGHTA and CDR2 FQGNSA come from the germline V gene. V lost 5 bases to trimming and J lost 2 bases; unmatched junction nucleotides: 9. The CDR3 spells CASSHYPGQGNTEAFF. The DNA for the CDR3 is TGTGCCAGCAGCCACTACCCGGGACAGGGCAACACTGAAGCTTTCTTT.

CDR3 DNA sequence: TGCAGTGCTCGCCAGAACTATGGCTACACCTTC. It is translated as CSARQNYGYTF. The chain carries TRBV20-1 and TRBJ1-2; no definite D call. V was cut by 5 bases and J by 2 bases, with 6 bases left in between. Germline V gene sequence: CDR1 DFQATT, CDR2 SNEGSKA (reference sequence). This CDR3 contains 11 residues.

This clone was detected a few times. This CDR3 is also generated by other DNA sequences in the sample. V and J are TRBV30 and TRBJ2-3; TRBD1 matches at 9 bases. Germline assignment: CDR1 GTSNPN and CDR2 SVGIG (reference sequence). The CDR3 contains 12 residues. V was clipped by 3 bases and J by 6 bases; unmatched bases: 1. The CDR3 bases are TGTGCCTGGAGACAGGGGGCTGATACGCAGTATTTT. Protein: CAWRQGADTQYF. Full variable domain (missing parts from reference TRBV30 and TRBJ2-3): SQTIHQWPATLVQPVGSPLSLECTVEGTSNPNLYWYRQAAGRGLQLLFYSVGIGQISSEVPQNLSASRPQDRQFILSSKKLLLSDSGFYLCAWRQGADTQYFGPGTRLTVL.

V and J are TRBV5-1 and TRBJ2-3, with TRBD2 matching 8 bases. The CDR3 totals 16 residues. Germline-derived CDR1 and CDR2 are SGHRS and YFSETQ. With 5 bases clipped from V and 4 bases from J, the junction kept 12 bases outside the gene matches. The CDR3 is CASRGPGLVSADTQYF. The CDR3 DNA reads as TGCGCCAGCAGGGGACCGGGACTAGTCTCCGCAGATACGCAGTATTTT.

This sequence joins TRBV30 and TRBJ2-7; 7 bases align to TRBD2. Germline V gene sequence: CDR1 GTSNPN, CDR2 SVGIG (reference sequence). This CDR3 is built from 15 residues. With V trimmed by 5 bases and J by 4 bases, 14 bases remained unmatched. CDR3 loop: CAWGPKWEGLYEQYF. The CDR3 DNA reads TGTGCCTGGGGCCCAAAGTGGGAGGGATTATACGAGCAGTACTTC.

The chain employs TRBV28 and TRBJ1-2; TRBD1 aligns across 9 bases. CDR1 and CDR2 from the germline V gene are MDHEN and SYDVKM. The CDR3 has 13 residues. With V trimmed by 6 bases and J by 4 bases, 3 bases remained unmatched. The CDR3 spells CASRGQGFYGYTF. CDR3 bases: TGTGCCAGCAGGGGACAGGGCTTCTATGGCTACACCTTC.

This clone was seen a handful of times. The chain joins TRBV5-1 to TRBJ2-1, with TRBD1 matching over 7 bases. The V and J ends lost 2 bases and 5 bases, in that order; junction bases with no gene match: 4. CDR1 is SGHRS, CDR2 YFSETQ, per germline. The CDR3 runs to 14 residues. The DNA for the CDR3 is TGCGCCAGCAGCTTTACAGGGGTTAACAATGAGCAGTTCTTC. The encoded protein is CASSFTGVNNEQFF.

J is TRBJ1-4 and V is TRBV30; D remains unclear. The CDR3 is made up of 15 amino acids. The germline V gene encodes CDR1 GTSNPN and CDR2 SVGIG (reference sequence). V lost 2 bases and J 11 bases, leaving 21 bases between the germline ends. CDR3 DNA: TGTGCCTGGAGTTTAACCGGGTCTTTGGCCGAGAAACTGTTTTTT. Its protein is CAWSLTGSLAEKLFF.

The chain recombines TRBV29-1 with TRBJ1-1; a possible D gene is TRBD1 (5 bases). Trimming stripped 4 bases from V and 4 bases from J, with 13 bases between. The CDR3 length is 13 residues. The germline CDR1 and CDR2 sequences are SQVTM and ANQGSEA. The CDR3 loop reads CSVASGRGTEAFF. The CDR3 DNA reads TGCAGCGTTGCATCAGGGAGGGGCACTGAAGCTTTCTTT. The variable domain in full, with the rest retrieved from reference TRBV29-1 and TRBJ1-1, is SAVISQKPSRDICQRGTSLTIQCQVDSQVTMMFWYRQQPGQSLTLIATANQGSEATYESGFVIDKFPISRPNLTFSTLTVSNMSPEDSSIYLCSVASGRGTEAFFGQGTRLTVV.

A few counts support this clone. The chain recombines TRBV6-6 with TRBJ1-1; TRBD1 matches at 9 bases. CDR1 and CDR2 (germline): MNHNY, SVGAGI (reference sequence). The CDR3 is made up of 13 amino acids. V gave up 6 bases and J gave up 10 bases; unmatched junction bases: 9. CDR3 coding DNA: TGTGCCAGCAGATCCGGGACAGGGAGTGGAGCTTTCTTT. Its translation is CASRSGTGSGAFF.

About this clone: One end of the junction varies from germline; a read error may be responsible. The chain is built from TRBV29-1 and TRBJ1-1; no reliable D call. There are 13 residues in the CDR3. Germline CDR1 SQVTM, CDR2 ANQGSEA. CDR3 DNA sequence: TGCAGCGTCGAATACAGAAGACGGGATCTAGTGGACTTT. Its translation is CSVEYRRRDLVDF.

The chain joins TRBV29-1 to TRBJ2-6; D is undetermined. The germline V gene has CDR1 SQVTM and CDR2 ANQGSEA. This CDR3 spans 13 amino acids. V lost 5 bases and J 0 bases, leaving 5 bases between the germline ends. In nucleotides, the CDR3 is TGCAGCGTTACCAGCTCTGGGGCCAACGTCCTGACTTTC. Translated, it gives CSVTSSGANVLTF. Full variable domain (remainder filled in from reference TRBV29-1 and TRBJ2-6): SAVISQKPSRDICQRGTSLTIQCQVDSQVTMMFWYRQQPGQSLTLIATANQGSEATYESGFVIDKFPISRPNLTFSTLTVSNMSPEDSSIYLCSVTSSGANVLTFGAGSRLTVL.

The rearrangement uses TRBV7-9 and TRBJ2-3, with TRBD2 matching over 9 bases. This CDR3 has 16 residues. Trimming cost V 2 bases and J 5 bases; bases outside gene matches: 8. Germline assignment: CDR1 SEHNR and CDR2 FQNEAQ (reference sequence). CDR3 sequence: CASSLSAGGAGDTQYF. Here the CDR3 DNA reads TGTGCCAGCAGCTTATCTGCGGGAGGGGCGGGAGATACGCAGTATTTT.

The CDR3 here is CASSTRTSGRYEQYF. CDR3 DNA: TGTGCCAGCAGCACCAGGACTAGCGGGAGGTACGAGCAGTACTTC. The chain links TRBV13 to TRBJ2-7; 14 positions match TRBD2. Germline V lookup: CDR1 PRHDT, CDR2 FYEKMQ (reference sequence). The CDR3 runs 15 residues. V was clipped by 5 bases and J by 4 bases; unmatched bases: 4.

The CDR3 coding sequence is TGTGCCAGCAGTCACGGACTAGCGGTTGCCAACGAGCAGTACTTC. Protein product: CASSHGLAVANEQYF. The chain uses TRBV25-1 and TRBJ2-7, with 10 bases fitting TRBD2. Per germline, CDR1 MGHDK and CDR2 SYGVNS. The ends lost 5 bases at V and 5 bases at J; junction bases unmatched: 9. This CDR3 has 15 residues.

The chain joins TRBV14 to TRBJ2-5; TRBD1 agrees at 8 bases. This CDR3 comprises 14 residues. V shed 4 bases, J shed 5 bases, and the junction held 6 bases outside the gene matches. Germline-derived CDR1 and CDR2 are SGHDN and FVKESK. CDR3 nucleotides: TGTGCCAGCAGCCCTCGGACAGGGACGGAGACCCAGTACTTC. Translated: CASSPRTGTETQYF. The full variable domain, with the rest looked up from reference TRBV14 and TRBJ2-5, is EAGVTQFPSHSVIEKGQTVTLRCDPISGHDNLYWYRRVMGKEIKFLLHFVKESKQDESGMPNNRFLAERTGGTYSTLKVQPAELEDSGVYFCASSPRTGTETQYFGPGTRLLVL.

The chain uses TRBV30 and TRBJ2-7; D uncertain. This CDR3 is 14 amino acids long. Per germline, CDR1 GTSNPN and CDR2 SVGIG (reference sequence). V lost 3 bases, J lost 0 bases, and 12 bases lay in between. CDR3 amino acids: CAWSLPPGSYEQYF. The CDR3 nucleotides read TGTGCCTGGAGCCTTCCGCCGGGCTCCTACGAGCAGTACTTC.